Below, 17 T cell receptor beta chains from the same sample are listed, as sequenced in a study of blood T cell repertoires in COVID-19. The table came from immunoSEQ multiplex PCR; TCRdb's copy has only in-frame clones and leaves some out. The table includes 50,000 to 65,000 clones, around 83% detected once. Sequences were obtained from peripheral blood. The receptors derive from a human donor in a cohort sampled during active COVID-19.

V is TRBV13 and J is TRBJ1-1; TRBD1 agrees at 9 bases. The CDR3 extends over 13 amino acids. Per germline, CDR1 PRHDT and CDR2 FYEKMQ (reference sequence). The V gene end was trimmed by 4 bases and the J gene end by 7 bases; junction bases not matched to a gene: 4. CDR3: CASSYGQGSEAFF. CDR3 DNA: TGTGCCAGCAGCTATGGACAGGGGAGTGAAGCTTTCTTT.

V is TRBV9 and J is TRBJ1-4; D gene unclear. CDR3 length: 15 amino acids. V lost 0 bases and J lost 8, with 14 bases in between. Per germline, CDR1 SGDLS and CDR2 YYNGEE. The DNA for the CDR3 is TGTGCCAGCAGCGTAGGTCCCTCGCAGAGGGAAAAACTGTTTTTT. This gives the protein CASSVGPSQREKLFF.

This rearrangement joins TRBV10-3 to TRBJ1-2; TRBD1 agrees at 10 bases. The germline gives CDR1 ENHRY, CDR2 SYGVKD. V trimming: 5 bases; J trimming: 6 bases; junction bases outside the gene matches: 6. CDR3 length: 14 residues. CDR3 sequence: CAISNEDRGDGYTF. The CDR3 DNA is TGTGCCATCAGTAACGAGGACAGGGGGGATGGCTACACCTTC.

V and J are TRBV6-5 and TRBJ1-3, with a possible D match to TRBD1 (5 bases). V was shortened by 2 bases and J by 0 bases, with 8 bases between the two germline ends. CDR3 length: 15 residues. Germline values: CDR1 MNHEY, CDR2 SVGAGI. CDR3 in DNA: TGTGCCAGCAGTTACGACAGAAACTCTGGAAACACCATATATTTT. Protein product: CASSYDRNSGNTIYF.

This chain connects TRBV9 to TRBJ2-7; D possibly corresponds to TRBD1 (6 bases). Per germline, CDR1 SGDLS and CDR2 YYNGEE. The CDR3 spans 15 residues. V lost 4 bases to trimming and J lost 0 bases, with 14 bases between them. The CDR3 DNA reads TGTGCCAGCAGCATCCGGGACACCCTCTCCTACGAGCAGTACTTC. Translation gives CASSIRDTLSYEQYF.

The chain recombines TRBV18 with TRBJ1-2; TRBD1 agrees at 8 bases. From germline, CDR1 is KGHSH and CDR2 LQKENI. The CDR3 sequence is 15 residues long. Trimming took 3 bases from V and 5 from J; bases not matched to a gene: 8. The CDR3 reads CASSPQDRADYGYTF. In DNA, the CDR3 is TGTGCCAGCTCACCGCAGGACAGGGCCGATTATGGCTACACCTTC.

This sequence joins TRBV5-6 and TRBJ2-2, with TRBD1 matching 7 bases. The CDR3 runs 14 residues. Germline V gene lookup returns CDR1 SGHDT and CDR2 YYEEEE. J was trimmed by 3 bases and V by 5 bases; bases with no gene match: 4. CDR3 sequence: CASRLTGYTGELFF. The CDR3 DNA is TGTGCCAGCAGGTTGACAGGGTACACCGGGGAGCTGTTTTTT.

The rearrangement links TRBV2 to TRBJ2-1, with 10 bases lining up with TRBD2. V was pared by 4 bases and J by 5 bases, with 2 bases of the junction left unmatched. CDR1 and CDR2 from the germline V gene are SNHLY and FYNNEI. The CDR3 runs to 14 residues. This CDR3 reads CASSGTSGNNEQFF. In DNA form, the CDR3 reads TGTGCCAGCAGTGGGACTAGCGGTAACAATGAGCAGTTCTTC.

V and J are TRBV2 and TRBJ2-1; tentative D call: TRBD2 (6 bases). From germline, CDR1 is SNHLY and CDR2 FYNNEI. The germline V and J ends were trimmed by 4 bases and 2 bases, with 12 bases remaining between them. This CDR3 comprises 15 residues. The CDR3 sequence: CASSGGGRTYNEQFF. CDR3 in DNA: TGTGCCAGCAGTGGAGGAGGGCGGACCTACAATGAGCAGTTCTTC.

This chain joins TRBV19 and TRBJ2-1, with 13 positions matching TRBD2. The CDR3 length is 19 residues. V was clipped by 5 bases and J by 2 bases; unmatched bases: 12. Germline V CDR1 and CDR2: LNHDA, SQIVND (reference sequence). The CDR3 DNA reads TGTGCCAGTAGTGCCCTAGGGACTAGCGGGACCACAACCTACAATGAGCAGTTCTTC. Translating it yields CASSALGTSGTTTYNEQFF.

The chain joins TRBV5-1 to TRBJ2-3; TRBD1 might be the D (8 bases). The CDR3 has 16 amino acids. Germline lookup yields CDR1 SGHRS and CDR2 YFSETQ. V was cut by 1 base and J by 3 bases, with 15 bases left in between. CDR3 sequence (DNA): TGCGCCAGCAGCTTGAAAGGACAGGGAGGGACAGATACGCAGTATTTT. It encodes CASSLKGQGGTDTQYF.

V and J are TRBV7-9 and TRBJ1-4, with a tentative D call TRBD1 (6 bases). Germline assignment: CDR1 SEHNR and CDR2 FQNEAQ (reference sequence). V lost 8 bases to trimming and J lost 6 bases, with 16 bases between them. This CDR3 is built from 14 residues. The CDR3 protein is CASGLRGVDEKLFF. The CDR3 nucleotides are TGTGCCAGCGGCCTCAGGGGAGTGGATGAAAAACTGTTTTTT.

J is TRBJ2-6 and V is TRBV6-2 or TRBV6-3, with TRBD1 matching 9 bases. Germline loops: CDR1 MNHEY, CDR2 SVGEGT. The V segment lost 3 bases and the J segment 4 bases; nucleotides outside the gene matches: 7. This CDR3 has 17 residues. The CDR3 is CASSYLGQGRGANVLTF. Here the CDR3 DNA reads TGTGCCAGCAGTTATCTTGGACAGGGGAGAGGGGCCAACGTCCTGACTTTC.

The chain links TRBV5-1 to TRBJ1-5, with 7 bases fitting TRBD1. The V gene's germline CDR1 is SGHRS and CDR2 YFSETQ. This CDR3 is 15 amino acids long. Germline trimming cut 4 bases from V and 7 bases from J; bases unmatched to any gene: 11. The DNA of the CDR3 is TGCGCCAGCAGCCCAGGGACAGCGTCGTGGCAGCCCCAGCATTTT. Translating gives CASSPGTASWQPQHF.

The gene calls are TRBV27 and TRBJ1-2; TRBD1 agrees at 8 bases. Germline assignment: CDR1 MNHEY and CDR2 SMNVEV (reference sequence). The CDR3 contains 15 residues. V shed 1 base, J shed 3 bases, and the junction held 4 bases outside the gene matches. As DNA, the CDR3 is TGTGCCAGCAGTTTATTAGGGACAGGAGACTATGGCTACACCTTC. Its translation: CASSLLGTGDYGYTF.

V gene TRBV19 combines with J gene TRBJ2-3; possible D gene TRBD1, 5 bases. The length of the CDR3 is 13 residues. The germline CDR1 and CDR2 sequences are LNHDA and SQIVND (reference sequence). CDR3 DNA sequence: TGTGCTTCCGAGACAGAGAACACAGATACGCAGTATTTT. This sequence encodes CASETENTDTQYF. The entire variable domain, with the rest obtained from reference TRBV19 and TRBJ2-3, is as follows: DGGITQSPKYLFRKEGQNVTLSCEQNLNHDAMYWYRQDPGQGLRLIYYSQIVNDFQKGDIAEGYSVSREKKESFPLTVTSAQKNPTAFYLCASETENTDTQYFGPGTRLTVL.

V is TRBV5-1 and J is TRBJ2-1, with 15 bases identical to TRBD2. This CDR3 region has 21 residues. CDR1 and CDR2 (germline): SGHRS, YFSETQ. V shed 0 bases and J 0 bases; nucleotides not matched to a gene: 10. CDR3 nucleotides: TGCGCCAGCAGCTTGGGGCGAGGGACTAGCGGGAGGTTGAGCTCCTACAATGAGCAGTTCTTC. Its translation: CASSLGRGTSGRLSSYNEQFF.